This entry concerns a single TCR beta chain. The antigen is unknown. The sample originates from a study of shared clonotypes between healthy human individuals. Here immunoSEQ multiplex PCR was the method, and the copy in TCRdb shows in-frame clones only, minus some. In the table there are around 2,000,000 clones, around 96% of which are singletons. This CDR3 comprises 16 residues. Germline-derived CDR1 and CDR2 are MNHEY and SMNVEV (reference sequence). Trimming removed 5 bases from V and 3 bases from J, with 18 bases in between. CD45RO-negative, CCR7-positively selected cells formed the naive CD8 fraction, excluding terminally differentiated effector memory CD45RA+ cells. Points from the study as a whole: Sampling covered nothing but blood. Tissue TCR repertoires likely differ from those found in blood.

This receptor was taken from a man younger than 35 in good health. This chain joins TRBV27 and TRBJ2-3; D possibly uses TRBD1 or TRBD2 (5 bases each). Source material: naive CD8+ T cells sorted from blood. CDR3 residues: CASSTLRGLGTDTQYF. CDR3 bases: TGTGCCAGCAGTACTCTGAGGGGCTTGGGGACAGATACGCAGTATTTT.